Each of the 15 T cell receptor beta chains below was sequenced from the same sample in a study of tissue T cells after allogeneic stem cell transplantation. The repertoire was sequenced with immunoSEQ multiplex PCR; TCRdb's copy has only in-frame clones and lacks some. This repertoire shows around 300 clones, roughly 53% found once; its top ten account for 15% to 20%. The specimen was skin. The receptors were gathered from a female BALB/c mouse in good health. The strain is characterized by the MHC haplotype H2-d.

This clone was counted between two and nine times. The germline and genes are mouse ones. Read coverage stops 1 residue before the CDR3 terminus; the germline J gene supplies the remainder. The V gene is TRBV16, the J gene TRBJ2-3, with 8 bases that match TRBD2. This CDR3 comprises 17 residues. Trimming took 6 bases from V and 0 from J; bases not matched to a gene: 11. The V gene's germline CDR1 is SGHSA and CDR2 FRNQAP. The sequenced part of the CDR3 DNA is TGTGCAAGCAGTCCTCGACTGGGGCCGGGGAGTGCAGAAACGCTGTAT. Translating gives CASSPRLGPGSAETLY. The full-length CDR3 reads as CASSPRLGPGSAETLYF.

To note about this clone: These gene names are mouse names. Coverage ceases 1 residue before the CDR3 finishes, and the germline J gene fills in the end. The chain employs TRBV13-2 and TRBJ2-7, with 9 bases fitting TRBD1. From germline, CDR1 is NNHNN and CDR2 SYGAGS (reference sequence). The V gene end was trimmed by 3 bases and the J gene end by 0 bases; junction bases not matched to a gene: 4. There are 15 residues in the CDR3. Incomplete CDR3 DNA: TGTGCCAGCGGTGGATGGGACAGGGTCTCCTATGAACAGTAC. Its translation is CASGGWDRVSYEQY. The CDR3, in full, reads CASGGWDRVSYEQYF.

A word on this clone: Gene names follow the mouse nomenclature. The read comes to an end 1 residue before the CDR3 does, leaving the germline J gene to fill in the end. The chain uses TRBV5 and TRBJ2-3, with 8 bases matching TRBD1. The V segment lost 2 bases and the J segment 1 base; nucleotides outside the gene matches: 5. The CDR3 has 16 amino acids. Germline lookup yields CDR1 LGHNA and CDR2 YNLKQL (reference sequence). This chain's CDR3 is CASSQRTGRGAETLYF. Incomplete CDR3 DNA: TGTGCCAGCAGCCAAAGGACAGGGCGGGGTGCAGAAACGCTGTAT.

Of note for this clone: Gene names are mouse gene names. The read ends 1 residue shy of where the CDR3 ends; the end is completed using the germline J gene. This chain uses TRBV19 with TRBJ2-3; the D is unclear. V gave up 0 bases and J gave up 5 bases, with 1 base separating them. The length of the CDR3 is 11 residues. Looked up from germline, CDR1 is FNHDT and CDR2 is SITEND (reference sequence). The covered CDR3 bases are TGTGCCAGCAGTATAGGAGAAACGCTGTAT. This sequence encodes CASSIGETLY. The full CDR3 is CASSIGETLYF.

On this clone: Gene names are mouse gene names. The read terminates 1 residue before the CDR3 end, so the remaining end is supplied by the germline J gene. The chain combines TRBV13-2 with TRBJ2-5; TRBD2 agrees at 9 bases. With V trimmed by 2 bases and J by 6 bases, 7 bases remained unmatched. Germline V gene data show CDR1 as NNHNN and CDR2 as SYGAGS (reference sequence). CDR3 size: 15 residues. The sequenced CDR3 bases are TGTGCCAGCGGTGACTGGGGGGGGCGCCCGGACACCCAGTAC. The encoded protein is CASGDWGGRPDTQY. The complete CDR3 protein is CASGDWGGRPDTQYF.

Comment on this clone: Here the gene names and germline are mouse. Sequencing ends 1 residue short of the CDR3 end; the germline J gene provides the rest. V is TRBV13-1 and J is TRBJ2-1, with TRBD2 identical over 14 bases. CDR3 length: 17 amino acids. Trimming at V came to 0 bases and at J to 6 bases, leaving 5 bases not matched to a gene. Germline CDR1 and CDR2: NSHNY and SYGAGN. The part of the CDR3 DNA that was read is TGTGCCAGCAGTGATGCAGGGGGACTGGGGGGGCTTGCTGAGCAGTTC. This sequence encodes CASSDAGGLGGLAEQF. The whole CDR3 is CASSDAGGLGGLAEQFF.

This clone qualifies as hyperexpanded. Germline and genes: mouse. CDR3 amino acids: CASSIAQANSDYTF. The CDR3 DNA, read in part, is TGTGCCAGCAGTATAGCCCAAGCAAACTCCGACTACACC. This chain joins TRBV19 and TRBJ1-2, with D unclear. Sequencing ends 1 residue short of the CDR3 end; the germline J gene provides the rest. The germline V and J ends were trimmed by 0 bases and 0 bases, with 6 bases remaining between them. Looked up from germline, CDR1 is FNHDT and CDR2 is SITEND (reference sequence). The length of the CDR3 is 14 residues.

For this clone: The germline and genes are mouse ones. Read data end 1 residue before the CDR3 end; the end is taken from the germline J gene. The V gene is TRBV13-3, the J gene TRBJ1-2, with a weak D call TRBD1 (6 bases). In germline, CDR1 is NNHDY, CDR2 SYVADS. This CDR3 has 12 residues. The ends were cut back, 4 bases at V and 3 bases at J, with 7 bases in the middle. The CDR3 region is CASSHRDSDYTF. CDR3 bases read: TGTGCCAGCAGTCACAGGGACTCCGACTACACC.

About this clone itself: The listed genes are named as in mouse. The CDR3 end is not reached by the read, which stops 1 residue before it; the germline J gene fills it in. This chain uses TRBV13-1 with TRBJ2-7; TRBD2 aligns across 9 bases. V dropped 2 bases and J dropped 9; count of bases not matched to a gene: 9. Germline V lookup: CDR1 NSHNY, CDR2 SYGAGN. This CDR3 contains 14 residues. CDR3 DNA (partial): TGTGCCAGCAGTGACGGGGGACTGGGCTGTGGACAGTAC. Amino acid sequence: CASSDGGLGCGQY. The whole CDR3 region reads CASSDGGLGCGQYF.

In this sample, this clone turned up a few times. The genes are named according to mouse. Read sequence stops 1 residue before the CDR3 end, and the germline J gene provides the missing end. The rearrangement links TRBV13-2 to TRBJ2-2, with 10 bases identical to TRBD2. The V gene's germline CDR1 is NNHNN and CDR2 SYGAGS (reference sequence). V shed 3 bases, J shed 2 bases, and the junction held 4 bases outside the gene matches. This CDR3 region has 16 residues. The covered CDR3 bases are TGTGCCAGCGGTGCCCCTGGGGGGGCGAACACCGGGCAGCTCTAC. Translating gives CASGAPGGANTGQLY. In full, the CDR3 is CASGAPGGANTGQLYF.

In its sample, this clone ranks as hyperexpanded (1% or more). Gene names follow the mouse nomenclature. The CDR3 end is not reached by the read, which stops 1 residue before it; the germline J gene fills it in. The chain joins TRBV13-1 to TRBJ2-2; D is possibly TRBD1 (5 bases). This CDR3 contains 13 residues. Germline lookup yields CDR1 NSHNY and CDR2 SYGAGN. V shed 4 bases and J shed 1 base, with 5 bases lying between them. The DNA read from the CDR3 is TGTGCCAGCAGTCAGGGAAACACCGGGCAGCTCTAC. Translated, it gives CASSQGNTGQLY. The full-length CDR3 reads as CASSQGNTGQLYF.

As regards this clone: Mouse germline and gene names are used. Sequencing ends 1 residue short of the CDR3 end; the germline J gene provides the rest. The genes are TRBV13-2 and TRBJ2-5; 7 nucleotides agree with TRBD1. This CDR3 region has 13 residues. The V segment lost 5 bases and the J segment 2 bases; nucleotides outside the gene matches: 2. Germline CDR1 and CDR2: NNHNN and SYGAGS (reference sequence). The CDR3 bases that were read are TGTGCCAGCGGAAGACAGGGCCAAGACACCCAGTAC. It specifies CASGRQGQDTQY. The whole CDR3 protein reads CASGRQGQDTQYF.

As to this clone: Germline and genes: mouse. The read terminates 1 residue ahead of where the CDR3 ends, so the germline J gene completes it. The genes are TRBV19 and TRBJ2-4; 11 positions match TRBD1. In germline, CDR1 is FNHDT, CDR2 SITEND (reference sequence). With V trimmed by 5 bases and J by 3 bases, 2 bases remained unmatched. The CDR3 loop spans 14 amino acids. Incomplete CDR3 DNA: TGTGCCAGCAGGGACAGGGGGCGCCAAAACACCTTGTAC. It specifies CASRDRGRQNTLY. The full CDR3 protein is CASRDRGRQNTLYF. Complete variable domain (other parts from reference TRBV19 and TRBJ2-4): GGIITQTPKFLIGQEGQKLTLKCQQNFNHDTMYWYRQDSGKGLRLIYYSITENDLQKGDLSEGYDASREKKSSFSLTVTSAQKNEMAVFLCASRDRGRQNTLYFGAGTRLSVL.

The table lists this clone with a count of one. Each gene name is a mouse one. The CDR3 is cut off 1 residue early in the read; its end comes from the germline J gene. The chain carries TRBV1 and TRBJ1-6; the match to TRBD1 covers 9 bases. TRBJ1-6 is designated an ORF whose function remains uncertain. V shed 3 bases, J shed 4 bases, and the junction held 1 base outside the gene matches. Germline CDR1 reads NSQYPW; CDR2 reads LRSPGD (reference sequence). This CDR3 region has 15 residues. The DNA read from the CDR3 is TGCACCTGCAGTGCCGGGACAGGGTATAATTCGCCCCTCTAC. Its protein is CTCSAGTGYNSPLY. The CDR3 in full is CTCSAGTGYNSPLYF.

As concerns this clone: Genes and germline come from the mouse. Read sequence stops 1 residue before the CDR3 end, and the germline J gene provides the missing end. The genes are TRBV13-1 and TRBJ2-7; D not resolved. V was clipped by 0 bases and J by 2 bases, with 9 bases between them. CDR1 and CDR2 from the germline V gene are NSHNY and SYGAGN. The CDR3 is 14 amino acids. The DNA read from the CDR3 is TGTGCCAGCAGTGATGGGAGCCATACCTATGAACAGTAC. Protein product: CASSDGSHTYEQY. The full CDR3 protein is CASSDGSHTYEQYF.